The T cell receptor (beta chain) under discussion was sequenced for a study of blood T cell repertoires in COVID-19. Clones were sequenced by immunoSEQ multiplex PCR, and TCRdb holds only the in-frame ones, with some missing. The sample records fewer than 200,000 clones, roughly four fifths being singletons. CDR3 length: 14 residues. V was pared by 0 bases and J by 1 base, with 9 bases between. Germline assignment: CDR1 GTSNPN and CDR2 SVGIG (reference sequence). This chain joins TRBV30 and TRBJ1-1; D is ambiguous. Source material: peripheral blood. The TCR originated in a man aged 35-49 years who had recovered from COVID-19. CDR3 in DNA: TGTGCCTGGAGTGTACGGCCGGGGAACACTGAAGCTTTCTTT. Translating gives CAWSVRPGNTEAFF.